The 13 T cell receptor beta chains presented below share a single source sample, sequenced in a study of blood T cells in healthy people across ages. Through a sample-barcoded 5' primer and a J-beta primer mix, a second PCR was run for roughly 7 to 12 cycles. One entry per CDR3 protein results from TCRdb running MiXCR on the 5' RACE reads. The data contain fewer than 800,000 distinct CDR3 sequences, over 20% of them seen just once; the ten biggest clones take up 3% to 4.5%. Sequencing input: blood. The origin of the receptors is a man in his 70s in good health.

This clonotype has a handful of counts. The chain uses TRBV21-1 and TRBJ2-5; TRBD1, the D gene given by the table, was not confirmed from the DNA. With the DNA end fitting TRBJ2-7 better, the J assignment may be wrong. TRBV21-1 counts as a pseudogene. CDR3 size: 13 residues. The CDR3 nucleotides read TGTGCCAGCAGCGGGACAGGGCTCTACGAGCAGTACTTC. It yields the protein CASSGTGLYEQYF.

This sequence joins TRBV2 and TRBJ1-3, with D uncertain. This CDR3 has 15 residues. Germline values: CDR1 SNHLY, CDR2 FYNNEI. The germline V and J ends were trimmed by 5 bases and 0 bases, with 11 bases remaining between them. The CDR3 loop is CASSPGPSSGNTIYF. The CDR3 region has the DNA TGTGCCAGCAGTCCCGGGCCAAGCTCTGGAAACACCATATATTTT.

This clonotype was detected a few times. With a much larger clone just one base away, this may be a read error. V is TRBV7-9 and J is TRBJ2-2, with D tentatively TRBD1 (6 bases). V dropped 5 bases and J dropped 4 bases, with 14 bases sitting between them. From germline, CDR1 is SEHNR and CDR2 FQNEAQ (reference sequence). This CDR3 has 15 amino acids. Written as DNA, the CDR3 is TGTGCCAGCAGCACTATCACAGGGCCCACCGGGGAGCTGTTTTTT. Translation: CASSTITGPTGELFF. Filled out from reference TRBV7-9 and TRBJ2-2, the complete variable domain reads DTGVSQNPRHKITKRGQNVTFRCDPISEHNRLYWYRQTLGQGPEFLTYFQNEAQLEKSRLLSDRFSAERPKGSFSTLEIQRTEQGDSAMYLCASSTITGPTGELFFGEGSRLTVL.

This rearrangement joins TRBV7-2 to TRBJ2-3; TRBD2 agrees at 8 bases. Trimming took 5 bases from V and 5 from J; bases not matched to a gene: 9. The length of the CDR3 is 15 residues. CDR1 and CDR2 (germline): SGHTA, FQGNSA. The CDR3 DNA reads TGTGCCAGCAGCAGAAGCGGGAGAGGCGAAGATACGCAGTATTTT. Amino acid sequence: CASSRSGRGEDTQYF. The variable domain in full, with the rest retrieved from reference TRBV7-2 and TRBJ2-3, is GAGVSQSPSNKVTEKGKDVELRCDPISGHTALYWYRQSLGQGLEFLIYFQGNSAPDKSGLPSDRFSAERTGGSVSTLTIQRTQQEDSAVYLCASSRSGRGEDTQYFGPGTRLTVL.

This clonotype was counted only a few times. V and J are TRBV29-1 and TRBJ2-1; D assignment may be TRBD1 or TRBD2 (5 bases each). Germline V CDR1 and CDR2: SQVTM, ANQGSEA. This CDR3 comprises 14 residues. The V end was cut by 3 bases, the J end by 8 bases, with 17 bases between. The CDR3 sequence: CSVEVPGPRHEQFF. Written as DNA, the CDR3 is TGCAGCGTTGAGGTACCGGGGCCGAGGCATGAGCAGTTCTTC.

This clonotype has more than one count but fewer than ten. J is TRBJ1-2 and V is TRBV10-3; tentatively, D is TRBD1 (5 bases). Germline V gene sequence: CDR1 ENHRY, CDR2 SYGVKD. V was cut by 6 bases and J by 6 bases, with 14 bases left in between. The CDR3 loop spans 13 amino acids. The CDR3 loop is CAISRVGEDGYTF. The CDR3 nucleotides are TGTGCCATCAGCAGAGTGGGGGAGGATGGCTACACCTTC.

This clonotype was counted only a few times. V gene TRBV7-9 combines with J gene TRBJ1-3, with 7 bases fitting TRBD1. CDR3 size: 14 residues. Germline CDR1 and CDR2: SEHNR and FQNEAQ (reference sequence). The ends lost 5 bases at V and 4 bases at J; junction bases unmatched: 5. The DNA for the CDR3 is TGTGCCAGCAGCAGAGACAGGGACGGAAACACCATATATTTT. Translating it yields CASSRDRDGNTIYF.

The chain has TRBV9 and TRBJ2-1; D not resolved. The last part of the DNA fits TRBJ2-7 better; the J call may be wrong. The germline CDR1 and CDR2 sequences are SGDLS and YYNGEE. The CDR3 extends over 13 amino acids. CDR3 region: CASSVDSRFEQYF. The DNA of the CDR3 is TGTGCCAGCAGCGTAGATTCACGCTTCGAGCAGTACTTC.

The chain links TRBV12-3 or TRBV12-4 to TRBJ1-1; D ambiguous. The CDR3 sequence is 13 residues long. Between the trimmed V and J ends, which lost 6 bases and 3 bases, there was a span of 11 bases. The CDR3 coding sequence is TGTGCCAGCAGCCCCCACCGGGACACTGAAGCTTTCTTT. Protein: CASSPHRDTEAFF.

In DNA form, the CDR3 reads TGTGCCAGCTCACCACTCGACAGGGTGTCCGGCAAAAATGAGCAGTTCTTC. This translates into CASSPLDRVSGKNEQFF. The rearrangement links TRBV18 to TRBJ2-5; 7 bases align to TRBD1. The tail of the sequence fits TRBJ2-1 better, so the J call may be wrong. The CDR3 has 17 residues. The V gene's germline CDR1 is KGHSH and CDR2 LQKENI.

This clonotype occurred many times. The chain combines TRBV6-2 or TRBV6-3 with TRBJ2-3; 7 positions match TRBD2. From germline, CDR1 is MNHEY and CDR2 SVGEGT. There are 13 residues in the CDR3. Losses at the gene ends were 8 bases for V and 1 base for J; bases not matched to a gene: 3. The CDR3 DNA follows: TGTGCCAGCGGGCTAGCGGGCACAGATACGCAGTATTTT. Encoded protein: CASGLAGTDTQYF.

This clonotype has just a few counts. The CDR3 DNA follows: TGTGCCGCCCACTCGCCTCGTACGGGAGTAGAGCAGTTCTTC. Its protein is CAAHSPRTGVEQFF. This sequence joins TRBV11-2 and TRBJ2-7; D is possibly TRBD2 (6 bases). The J call may be wrong; the DNA end is better matched by TRBJ2-1. The germline gives CDR1 SGHAT, CDR2 FQNNGV. The CDR3 has 14 residues.

This clonotype occurred a few times. This sequence joins TRBV19 and TRBJ2-5; TRBD1 matches at 8 bases. The V gene end was trimmed by 4 bases and the J gene end by 5 bases; junction bases not matched to a gene: 9. This CDR3 has 15 amino acids. Germline assignment: CDR1 LNHDA and CDR2 SQIVND (reference sequence). The CDR3 DNA reads TGTGCCAGTAGTAGGGCCCCGACAGGGGTGGAGACCCAGTACTTC. Protein sequence: CASSRAPTGVETQYF.